The TCR beta chain under discussion was sequenced for a study of cytomegalovirus exposure and HLA in healthy donors. 13 Jbeta primers and 60 Vbeta primers were used for the PCR. The table came from immunoSEQ multiplex PCR; TCRdb's copy has only in-frame clones and leaves some out. The table includes under 200,000 clones, around 80% detected once. The clonotype was recovered from a woman aged 35 to 49 in good health and CMV-seronegative. Sequencing was done on a sample of PBMCs.

The CDR3 sequence: CASSGRQGSNQPQHF. The CDR3 nucleotides are TGTGCCAGCAGTGGACGACAGGGTAGCAATCAGCCCCAGCATTTT. The genes are TRBV6-1 and TRBJ1-5; 7 bases are shared with TRBD1. This CDR3 spans 15 amino acids. The V gene's germline CDR1 is MNHNS and CDR2 SASEGT. The J segment lost 0 bases and the V segment lost 4 bases, leaving 3 bases of the junction unmatched.